The clone carrying this T cell receptor (beta chain) was found once. Enrollees, about 18 to 89 years old, lived in 20 to 25 US areas. Participants had their cohort set by participant-reported clinical history. The V gene end was trimmed by 5 bases and the J gene end by 9 bases; junction bases not matched to a gene: 6. Per the germline V gene, CDR1 is PRHDT and CDR2 is FYEKMQ (reference sequence). The CDR3 runs 12 residues. This entry comes from a study of blood T cell repertoires in COVID-19. Study in general: Acute-phase and convalescent COVID-19 samples originated in the United States, Italy and Spain.

The authors' processing: Amplification of reference gene primers was used by the study to estimate nucleated cell counts. Clones were read by immunoSEQ multiplex PCR, and TCRdb kept only the in-frame ones, dropping some. V and J calls and clone size are as listed in that table; D and trimming were resolved from the DNA. The data hold approximately 450,000 clones, with around 90% observed a single time. The specimen was PBMCs or T cells enriched from blood (not recorded which). The TCR was taken from a woman younger than 35 with acute COVID-19. J is TRBJ1-1 and V is TRBV13, with 7 bases matching TRBD1. The CDR3 spells CASSRDSPKAFF. The CDR3 nucleotides are TGTGCCAGCAGCCGGGACAGTCCTAAAGCTTTCTTT.